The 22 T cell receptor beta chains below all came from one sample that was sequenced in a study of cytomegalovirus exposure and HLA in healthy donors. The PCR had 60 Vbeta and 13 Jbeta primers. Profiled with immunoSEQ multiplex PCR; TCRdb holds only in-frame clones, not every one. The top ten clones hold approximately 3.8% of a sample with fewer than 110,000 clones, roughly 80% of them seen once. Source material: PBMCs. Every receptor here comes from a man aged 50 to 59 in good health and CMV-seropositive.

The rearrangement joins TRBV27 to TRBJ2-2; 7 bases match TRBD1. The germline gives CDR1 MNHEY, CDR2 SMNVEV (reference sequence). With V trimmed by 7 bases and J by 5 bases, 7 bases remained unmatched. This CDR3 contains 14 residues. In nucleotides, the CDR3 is TGTGCCAGCACTACGACAGGGTCGACCGGGGAGCTGTTTTTT. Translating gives CASTTTGSTGELFF.

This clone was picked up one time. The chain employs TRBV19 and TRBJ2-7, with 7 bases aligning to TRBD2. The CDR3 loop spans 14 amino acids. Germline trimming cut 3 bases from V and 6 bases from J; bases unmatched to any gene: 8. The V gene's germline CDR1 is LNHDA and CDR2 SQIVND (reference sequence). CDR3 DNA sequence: TGTGCCAGTAGTATCGTTGGCCCGGGGGGCGAGCAGTACTTC. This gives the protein CASSIVGPGGEQYF.

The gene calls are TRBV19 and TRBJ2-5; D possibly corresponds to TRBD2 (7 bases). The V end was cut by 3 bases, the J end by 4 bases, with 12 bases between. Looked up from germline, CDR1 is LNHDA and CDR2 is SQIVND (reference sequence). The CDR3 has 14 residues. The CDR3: CASSITGGAETQYF. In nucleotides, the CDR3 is TGTGCCAGTAGTATTACTGGGGGGGCAGAGACCCAGTACTTC.

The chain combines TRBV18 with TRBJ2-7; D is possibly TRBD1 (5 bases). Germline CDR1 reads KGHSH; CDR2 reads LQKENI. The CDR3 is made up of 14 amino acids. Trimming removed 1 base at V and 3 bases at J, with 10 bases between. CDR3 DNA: TGTGCCAGCTCACCACGTGGTAGGGGCTACGAGCAGTACTTC. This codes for CASSPRGRGYEQYF. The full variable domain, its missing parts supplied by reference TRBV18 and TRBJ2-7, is NAGVMQNPRHLVRRRGQEARLRCSPMKGHSHVYWYRQLPEEGLKFMVYLQKENIIDESGMPKERFSAEFPKEGPSILRIQQVVRGDSAAYFCASSPRGRGYEQYFGPGTRLTVT.

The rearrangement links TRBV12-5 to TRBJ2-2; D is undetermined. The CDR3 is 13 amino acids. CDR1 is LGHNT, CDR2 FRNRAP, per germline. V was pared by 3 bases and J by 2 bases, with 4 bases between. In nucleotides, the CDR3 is TGTGCTAGTGGTTTCCCAAACACCGGGGAGCTGTTTTTT. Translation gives CASGFPNTGELFF.

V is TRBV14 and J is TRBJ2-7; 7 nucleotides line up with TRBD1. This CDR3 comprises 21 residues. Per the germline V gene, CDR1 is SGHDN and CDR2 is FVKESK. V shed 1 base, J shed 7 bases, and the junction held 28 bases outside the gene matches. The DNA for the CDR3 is TGTGCCAGCAGCCAAGCTTTCGGGACAGACCCCTCCGGGATCACCCGGAGGGAGCAGTACTTC. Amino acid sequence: CASSQAFGTDPSGITRREQYF.

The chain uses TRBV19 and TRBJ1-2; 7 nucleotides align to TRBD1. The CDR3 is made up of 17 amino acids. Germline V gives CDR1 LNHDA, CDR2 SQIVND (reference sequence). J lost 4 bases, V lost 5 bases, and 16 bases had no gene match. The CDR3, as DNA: TGTGCCAGTAGTCCGAGCCCCTCAAGGGGGCTGGGCTATGGCTACACCTTC. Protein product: CASSPSPSRGLGYGYTF.

The CDR3 reads CASSEVSGIGDTQYF. Here the CDR3 DNA reads TGTGCCAGCAGTGAAGTTAGCGGGATCGGTGATACGCAGTATTTT. This sequence joins TRBV2 and TRBJ2-3; 8 bases map to TRBD2. Unmatched junction bases numbered 6, after V lost 1 base and J lost 6 bases. Germline V gene lookup returns CDR1 SNHLY and CDR2 FYNNEI. This CDR3 is 15 amino acids long.

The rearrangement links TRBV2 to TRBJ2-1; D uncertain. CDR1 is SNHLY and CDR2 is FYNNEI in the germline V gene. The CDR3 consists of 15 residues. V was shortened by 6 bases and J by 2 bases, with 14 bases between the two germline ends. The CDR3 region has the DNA TGTGCCAGCAGAGCAATCACAGTGGCCTACAATGAGCAGTTCTTC. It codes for CASRAITVAYNEQFF.

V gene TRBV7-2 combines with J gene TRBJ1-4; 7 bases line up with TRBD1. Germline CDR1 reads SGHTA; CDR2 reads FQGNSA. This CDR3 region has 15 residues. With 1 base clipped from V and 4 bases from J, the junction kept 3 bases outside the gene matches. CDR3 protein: CASSLVGDSNEKLFF. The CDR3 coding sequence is TGTGCCAGCAGCTTAGTTGGGGACAGTAATGAAAAACTGTTTTTT.

The CDR3: CASSKQGVGNIQYF. CDR3 DNA sequence: TGTGCCAGTAGTAAACAGGGGGTCGGGAACATTCAGTACTTC. The rearrangement joins TRBV19 to TRBJ2-4; 8 positions agree with TRBD1. Germline V lookup: CDR1 LNHDA, CDR2 SQIVND (reference sequence). With 4 bases clipped from V and 7 bases from J, the junction kept 6 bases outside the gene matches. The CDR3 runs 14 residues.

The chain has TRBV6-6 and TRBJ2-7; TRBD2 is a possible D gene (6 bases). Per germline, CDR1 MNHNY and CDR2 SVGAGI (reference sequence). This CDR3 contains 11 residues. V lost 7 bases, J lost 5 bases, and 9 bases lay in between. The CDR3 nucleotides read TGTGCCAGCATGTCGGGGGACGAGCAGTACTTC. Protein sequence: CASMSGDEQYF.

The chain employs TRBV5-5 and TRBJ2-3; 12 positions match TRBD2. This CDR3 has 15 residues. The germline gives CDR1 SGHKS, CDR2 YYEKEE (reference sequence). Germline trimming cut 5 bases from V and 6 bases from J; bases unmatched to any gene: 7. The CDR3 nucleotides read TGTGCCAGCAGGTTGACTAGCGGGAGCGTGGATACGCAGTATTTT. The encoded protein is CASRLTSGSVDTQYF. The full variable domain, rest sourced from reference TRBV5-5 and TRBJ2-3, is DAGVTQSPTHLIKTRGQQVTLRCSPISGHKSVSWYQQVLGQGPQFIFQYYEKEERGRGNFPDRFSARQFPNYSSELNVNALLLGDSALYLCASRLTSGSVDTQYFGPGTRLTVL.

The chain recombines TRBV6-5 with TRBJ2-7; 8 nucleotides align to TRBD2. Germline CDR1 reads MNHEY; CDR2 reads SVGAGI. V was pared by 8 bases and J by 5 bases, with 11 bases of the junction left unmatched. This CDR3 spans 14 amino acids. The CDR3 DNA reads TGTGCCAGCCACCGCGGGGGGTCCGGCCACGAGCAGTACTTC. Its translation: CASHRGGSGHEQYF.

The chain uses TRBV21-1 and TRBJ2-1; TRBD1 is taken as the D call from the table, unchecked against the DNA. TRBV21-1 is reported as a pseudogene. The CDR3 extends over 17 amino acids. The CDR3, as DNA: TGTGCCAGCAGCACACCCCTGGTTCAGGGGGCCTACAATGAGCAGTTCTTC. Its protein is CASSTPLVQGAYNEQFF.

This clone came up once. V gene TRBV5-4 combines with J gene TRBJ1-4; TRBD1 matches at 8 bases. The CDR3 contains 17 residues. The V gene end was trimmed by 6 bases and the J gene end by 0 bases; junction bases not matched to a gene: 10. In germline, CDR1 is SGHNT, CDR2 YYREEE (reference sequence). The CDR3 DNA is TGTGCCAGCACACAGGGGGGGGTTTACGCAACTAATGAAAAACTGTTTTTT. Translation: CASTQGGVYATNEKLFF.

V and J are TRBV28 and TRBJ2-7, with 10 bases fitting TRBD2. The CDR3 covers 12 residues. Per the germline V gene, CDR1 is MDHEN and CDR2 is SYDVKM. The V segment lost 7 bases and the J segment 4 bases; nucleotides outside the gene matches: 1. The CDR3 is CASTSGSYEQYF. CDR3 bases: TGTGCCAGCACTAGCGGGAGTTACGAGCAGTACTTC. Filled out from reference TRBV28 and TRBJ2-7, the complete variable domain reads DVKVTQSSRYLVKRTGEKVFLECVQDMDHENMFWYRQDPGLGLRLIYFSYDVKMKEKGDIPEGYSVSREKKERFSLILESASTNQTSMYLCASTSGSYEQYFGPGTRLTVT.

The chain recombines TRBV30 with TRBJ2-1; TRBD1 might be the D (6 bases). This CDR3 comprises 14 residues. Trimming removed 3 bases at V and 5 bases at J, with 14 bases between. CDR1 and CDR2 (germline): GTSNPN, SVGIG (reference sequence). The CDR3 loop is CAWRGTPSNNEQFF. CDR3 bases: TGTGCCTGGAGAGGGACACCGAGTAACAATGAGCAGTTCTTC.

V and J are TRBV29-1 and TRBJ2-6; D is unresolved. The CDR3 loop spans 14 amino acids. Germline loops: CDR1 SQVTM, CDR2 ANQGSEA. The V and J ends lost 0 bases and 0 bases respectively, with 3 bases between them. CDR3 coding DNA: TGCAGCGTTGAAGATCGCTCTGGGGCCAACGTCCTGACTTTC. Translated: CSVEDRSGANVLTF.

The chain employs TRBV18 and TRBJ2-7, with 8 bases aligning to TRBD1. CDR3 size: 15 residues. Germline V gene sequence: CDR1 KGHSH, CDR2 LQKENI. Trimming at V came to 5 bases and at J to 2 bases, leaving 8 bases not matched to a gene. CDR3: CASSEGQGRTYEQYF. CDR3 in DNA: TGTGCCAGCTCAGAAGGACAGGGTAGGACCTACGAGCAGTACTTC.

The CDR3 DNA reads as TGTGCCAGCAGCCCGGGACAGTTGGCAGAGACCCAGTACTTC. Translation: CASSPGQLAETQYF. The chain recombines TRBV5-8 with TRBJ2-5, with TRBD1 matching over 7 bases. The CDR3 length is 14 residues. Germline values: CDR1 SGHTS, CDR2 YDEGEE. The junction had 7 bases not matched to a gene; V was cut back by 4 bases and J by 4 bases.

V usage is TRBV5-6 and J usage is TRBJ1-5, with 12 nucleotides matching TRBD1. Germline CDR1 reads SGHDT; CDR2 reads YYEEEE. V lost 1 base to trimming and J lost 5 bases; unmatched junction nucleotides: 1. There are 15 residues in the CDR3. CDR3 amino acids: CASSLWDRGHQPQHF. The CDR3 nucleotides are TGTGCCAGCAGCTTGTGGGACAGGGGGCATCAGCCCCAGCATTTT.